This T cell receptor beta chain was captured in a study of shared clonotypes between healthy human individuals. This CDR3 is 13 amino acids long. V gave up 6 bases and J gave up 4 bases; unmatched junction bases: 3. Germline CDR1 reads MNHNY; CDR2 reads SVGAGI (reference sequence). Assay used: immunoSEQ multiplex PCR; TCRdb lists only in-frame clones, some missing. The data contain some 2.4 million clones, 80% to 95% of them singletons. The receptor's source is a man aged 18 to 29 in good health. Some clones in this sample may be carry-over from other donors' samples. The rearrangement joins TRBV6-6 to TRBJ2-3; 8 bases map to TRBD2. Material for sequencing was naive CD4+ T cells from PBMCs. This sample's subset: CD45RA+ positively selected. The CDR3 region is CASRRTSPDTQYF. The CDR3 bases are TGTGCCAGCAGACGGACTAGCCCAGATACGCAGTATTTT.